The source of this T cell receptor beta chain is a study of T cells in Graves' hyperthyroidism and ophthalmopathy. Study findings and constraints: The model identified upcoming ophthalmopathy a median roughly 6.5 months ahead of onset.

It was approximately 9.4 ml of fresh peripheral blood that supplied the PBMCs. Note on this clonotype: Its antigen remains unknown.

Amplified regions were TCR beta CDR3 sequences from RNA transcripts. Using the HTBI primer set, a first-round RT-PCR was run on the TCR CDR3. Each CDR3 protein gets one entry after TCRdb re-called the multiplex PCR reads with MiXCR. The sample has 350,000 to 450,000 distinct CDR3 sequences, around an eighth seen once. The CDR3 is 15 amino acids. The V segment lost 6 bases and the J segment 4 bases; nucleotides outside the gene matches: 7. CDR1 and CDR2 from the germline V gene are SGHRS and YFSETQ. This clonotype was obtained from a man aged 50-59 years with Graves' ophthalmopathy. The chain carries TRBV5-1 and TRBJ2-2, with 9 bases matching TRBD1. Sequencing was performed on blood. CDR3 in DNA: TGCGCCAGCACTACAGGGGGCGTCGCCACCGGGGAGCTGTTTTTT. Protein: CASTTGGVATGELFF.